These 24 T cell receptor beta chains were sequenced from one sample in a study of T cell responses to AZD1222 COVID-19 vaccine. The table came from immunoSEQ multiplex PCR; TCRdb's copy has only in-frame clones and leaves some out. The top ten hold around 8.3% of the sample, which has approximately 130,000 clones, about 82% seen once. This sample comprised peripheral blood, obtained 28 days after the second dose of the MenACWY control vaccine. These receptors all come from an adult who received the MenACWY meningococcal vaccine as a control.

This sequence joins TRBV27 and TRBJ2-6; D ambiguous. V was clipped by 2 bases and J by 3 bases, with 2 bases between them. The germline V gene has CDR1 MNHEY and CDR2 SMNVEV (reference sequence). This CDR3 comprises 13 residues. The CDR3 region is CASSLLGANVLTF. CDR3 nucleotides: TGTGCCAGCAGTTTACTTGGGGCCAACGTCCTGACTTTC.

The chain recombines TRBV11-1 with TRBJ1-2; 8 bases are shared with TRBD1. Germline V lookup: CDR1 SGHAT, CDR2 FQDESV (reference sequence). This CDR3 is 15 amino acids long. The V and J ends lost 4 bases and 2 bases, in that order; junction bases with no gene match: 6. This chain's CDR3 is CASSSQGQVNYGYTF. In DNA form, the CDR3 reads TGTGCCAGCAGCTCCCAGGGACAGGTCAACTATGGCTACACCTTC.

This clone was observed many times. This chain uses TRBV19 with TRBJ1-2; 9 nucleotides agree with TRBD1. The CDR3 is 15 residues long. CDR1 and CDR2 from the germline V gene are LNHDA and SQIVND (reference sequence). Losses at the gene ends were 7 bases for V and 1 base for J; bases not matched to a gene: 7. CDR3 bases: TGTGCCAGTATTGTTCGGACAGGGGATAACTATGGCTACACCTTC. Translated: CASIVRTGDNYGYTF.

The gene calls are TRBV3-1 (or the pseudogene TRBV3-2) and TRBJ2-1; 9 nucleotides line up with TRBD2. V dropped 2 bases and J dropped 7; count of bases not matched to a gene: 3. Germline loops: CDR1 LGHDT, CDR2 YNNKEL (reference sequence). The CDR3 consists of 14 residues. The CDR3 DNA reads TGTGCCAGCAGCCAATGGACTAGCGCGAATGAGCAGTTCTTC. It is translated as CASSQWTSANEQFF.

V usage is TRBV6-1 and J usage is TRBJ1-1; D is ambiguous. There are 15 residues in the CDR3. Germline CDR1 reads MNHNS; CDR2 reads SASEGT. The V and J ends lost 2 bases and 0 bases respectively, with 10 bases between them. CDR3 nucleotide sequence: TGTGCCAGCAGTGAAAGGGCCGCATTGAACACTGAAGCTTTCTTT. It is translated as CASSERAALNTEAFF.

This chain links TRBV5-4 with TRBJ2-5; 10 bases are shared with TRBD2. J gave up 5 bases and V 3 bases, and 10 bases lay outside the gene matches. This CDR3 is built from 16 residues. CDR1 is SGHNT, CDR2 YYREEE, per germline (reference sequence). The CDR3 loop is CASSSASGSVIETQYF. Here the CDR3 DNA reads TGTGCCAGCAGCTCCGCTAGCGGGAGCGTAATTGAGACCCAGTACTTC.

The chain uses TRBV30 and TRBJ2-7, with a weak D call TRBD1 (6 bases). The CDR3 length is 13 residues. Trimming removed 2 bases from V and 2 bases from J, with 10 bases in between. The germline V gene has CDR1 GTSNPN and CDR2 SVGIG (reference sequence). DNA of the CDR3: TGTGCCTGGAGTACGGGACACACCTACGAGCAGTACGTC. Translated, it gives CAWSTGHTYEQYV.

V and J are TRBV6-4 and TRBJ1-2; unclear D gene. The CDR3 is 13 amino acids. Germline V gene lookup returns CDR1 MRHNA and CDR2 SNTAGT. The V end was cut by 4 bases, the J end by 2 bases, with 8 bases between. CDR3 amino acids: CASSADGNYGYTF. In nucleotides, the CDR3 is TGTGCCAGCAGTGCCGACGGGAACTATGGCTACACCTTC.

The CDR3 nucleotides are TGTGCCAGCAGCTTGGCTACCGGGACAGCTAACTATGGCTACACCTTC. Translating gives CASSLATGTANYGYTF. V usage is TRBV7-9 and J usage is TRBJ1-2; the match to TRBD1 covers 7 bases. CDR3 length equals 16 residues. After removal of 3 bases from V and 0 bases from J, the junction contained 7 bases not matched to a gene. CDR1 is SEHNR, CDR2 FQNEAQ, per germline (reference sequence).

The V gene is TRBV4-1, the J gene TRBJ1-5, with TRBD1 as a possible D gene (5 bases). Germline CDR1 MGHRA, CDR2 YSYEKL. CDR3 length: 14 residues. Trimming took off 1 base at V and 7 bases at J, with 11 bases between the two ends. The CDR3 loop reads CASSQAGAGQPQHF. The CDR3 DNA reads as TGCGCCAGCAGCCAAGCTGGGGCTGGACAGCCCCAGCATTTT.

The CDR3 nucleotides read TGTGCCAGCTCACCTCCCCCAGGGACGACGAACACTGAAGCTTTCTTT. Its translation is CASSPPPGTTNTEAFF. V is TRBV18 and J is TRBJ1-1, with a weak D call TRBD1 (5 bases). CDR3 length: 16 amino acids. The germline V gene encodes CDR1 KGHSH and CDR2 LQKENI. The V gene lost 3 bases and the J gene lost 1 base, with 15 bases spanning the gap.

This chain links TRBV11-3 with TRBJ2-7; 8 bases agree with TRBD1. The CDR3 consists of 19 residues. Trimming cost V 0 bases and J 0 bases; bases outside gene matches: 13. Germline CDR1 reads SGHNT; CDR2 reads YENEEA. CDR3: CASSLDLWTGPRDSYEQYF. For the CDR3, the DNA is TGTGCCAGCAGCTTAGACCTTTGGACAGGGCCCCGGGACTCCTACGAGCAGTACTTC. The complete variable domain, with remaining parts taken from reference TRBV11-3 and TRBJ2-7, reads EAGVVQSPRYKIIEKKQPVAFWCNPISGHNTLYWYLQNLGQGPELLIRYENEEAVDDSQLPKDRFSAERLKGVDSTLKIQPAELGDSAVYLCASSLDLWTGPRDSYEQYFGPGTRLTVT.

The chain employs TRBV16 and TRBJ1-2; D gene unclear. Trimming removed 4 bases from V and 4 bases from J, with 10 bases in between. This CDR3 comprises 13 residues. The germline V gene encodes CDR1 KGHSY and CDR2 FQNENV. CDR3 protein: CASSPKDGYGYTF. CDR3 in DNA: TGTGCCAGCAGCCCTAAGGACGGCTATGGCTACACCTTC. Using reference TRBV16 and TRBJ1-2 for the parts outside the CDR3, the full variable domain is GEEVAQTPKHLVRGEGQKAKLYCAPIKGHSYVFWYQQVLKNEFKFLISFQNENVFDETGMPKERFSAKCLPNSPCSLEIQATKLEDSAVYFCASSPKDGYGYTFGSGTRLTVV.

This chain joins TRBV6-5 and TRBJ1-1; no clear D gene. CDR1 is MNHEY and CDR2 is SVGAGI in the germline V gene. Trimming stripped 0 bases from V and 13 bases from J, with 12 bases between. This CDR3 spans 12 amino acids. The CDR3 protein is CASSYSSLMVFF. In DNA form, the CDR3 reads TGTGCCAGCAGTTACTCGTCCCTCATGGTTTTCTTT.

The V call is TRBV7-8, the J call TRBJ2-1; 14 bases agree with TRBD2. The CDR3 loop spans 17 amino acids. CDR1 is SGHVS, CDR2 FQNEAQ, per germline. V lost 7 bases, J lost 2 bases, and 7 bases stayed unmatched. The CDR3 DNA follows: TGTGCCAGCATGGGACTAGCGGGAGAGAGTGCCTACAATGAGCAGTTCTTC. This sequence encodes CASMGLAGESAYNEQFF.

The rearrangement joins TRBV5-1 to TRBJ1-1; a weak D match, TRBD1 (5 bases). The CDR3 runs 13 residues. V was trimmed by 4 bases and J by 1 base, leaving 8 bases between them. Germline CDR1 and CDR2: SGHRS and YFSETQ. CDR3 sequence reads: CASSPDKNTEAFF. The CDR3 nucleotides read TGCGCCAGCAGCCCGGACAAGAACACTGAAGCTTTCTTT. Full variable domain (missing parts from reference TRBV5-1 and TRBJ1-1): KAGVTQTPRYLIKTRGQQVTLSCSPISGHRSVSWYQQTPGQGLQFLFEYFSETQRNKGNFPGRFSGRQFSNSRSEMNVSTLELGDSALYLCASSPDKNTEAFFGQGTRLTVV.

This rearrangement joins TRBV9 to TRBJ2-1; possible D gene TRBD2, 5 bases. Deletions cut 4 bases from V and 8 bases from J, with 22 bases between. The V gene's germline CDR1 is SGDLS and CDR2 YYNGEE. The CDR3 length is 16 residues. The CDR3: CASSPPRGSYVDEQFF. CDR3 nucleotides: TGTGCCAGCAGCCCACCACGAGGGTCCTACGTGGATGAGCAGTTCTTC.

The genes are TRBV7-8 and TRBJ1-3; a possible D gene is TRBD1 (5 bases). The CDR3 totals 15 residues. V lost 3 bases, J lost 0 bases, and 9 bases lay in between. Germline CDR1 reads SGHVS; CDR2 reads FQNEAQ. CDR3 in amino acids: CASSLTVSSGNTIYF. CDR3 sequence (DNA): TGTGCCAGCAGCTTGACAGTAAGCTCTGGAAACACCATATATTTT.

The chain combines TRBV18 with TRBJ2-1; TRBD2 matches at 9 bases. The V and J ends lost 3 bases and 8 bases, in that order; junction bases with no gene match: 5. Germline CDR1 reads KGHSH; CDR2 reads LQKENI. The CDR3 consists of 14 residues. The CDR3 DNA reads as TGTGCCAGCTCACCTATCGCGGGAGGGTATGAGCAGTTCTTC. This sequence encodes CASSPIAGGYEQFF.

The chain uses TRBV11-3 and TRBJ1-3; a possible D gene is TRBD1 (5 bases). CDR1 is SGHNT, CDR2 YENEEA, per germline. The CDR3 covers 17 residues. Trimming shortened V by 5 bases and J by 0 bases, and 17 bases separated the two germline ends. The CDR3 DNA reads TGTGCCAGCAGCCTAAGGGGTCTCTCGGGCTCTGGAAACACCATATATTTT. This encodes CASSLRGLSGSGNTIYF.

The chain recombines TRBV24-1 with TRBJ2-6, with D uncertain. Germline V gene lookup returns CDR1 KGHDR and CDR2 SFDVKD. V lost 3 bases and J 0 bases, leaving 5 bases between the germline ends. The length of the CDR3 is 15 residues. The CDR3 DNA is TGTGCCACCAGTGATGTATCCTCTGGGGCCAACGTCCTGACTTTC. Protein product: CATSDVSSGANVLTF.

The CDR3 sequence is CASSFFWAGGPDNEQFF. CDR3 sequence (DNA): TGTGCCAGCAGTTTTTTCTGGGCGGGGGGGCCGGACAATGAGCAGTTCTTC. The chain carries TRBV28 and TRBJ2-1; 9 positions agree with TRBD2. The CDR3 totals 17 residues. Germline CDR1 MDHEN, CDR2 SYDVKM. V was pared by 3 bases and J by 5 bases, with 11 bases of the junction left unmatched.

This clone came up a few times. The chain uses TRBV27 and TRBJ1-5, with 8 bases matching TRBD1. Germline CDR1 is MNHEY and CDR2 is SMNVEV (reference sequence). This CDR3 spans 14 amino acids. V dropped 4 bases and J dropped 4; count of bases not matched to a gene: 3. This CDR3 reads CASSWTGRNQPQHF. The CDR3 nucleotides are TGTGCCAGCAGTTGGACAGGGCGGAATCAGCCCCAGCATTTT.

The chain recombines TRBV15 with TRBJ2-7; 13 bases align to TRBD2. The CDR3 sequence is 17 residues long. Germline V gene lookup returns CDR1 LNHNV and CDR2 YYDKDF (reference sequence). J gave up 1 base and V 0 bases, and 3 bases lay outside the gene matches. The CDR3 spells CATSRETSGRGSYEQYF. The CDR3 region has the DNA TGTGCCACCAGCAGAGAAACTAGCGGGAGGGGTTCCTACGAGCAGTACTTC. Using reference TRBV15 and TRBJ2-7 for the parts outside the CDR3, the full variable domain is DAMVIQNPRYQVTQFGKPVTLSCSQTLNHNVMYWYQQKSSQAPKLLFHYYDKDFNNEADTPDNFQSRRPNTSFCFLDIRSPGLGDTAMYLCATSRETSGRGSYEQYFGPGTRLTVT.